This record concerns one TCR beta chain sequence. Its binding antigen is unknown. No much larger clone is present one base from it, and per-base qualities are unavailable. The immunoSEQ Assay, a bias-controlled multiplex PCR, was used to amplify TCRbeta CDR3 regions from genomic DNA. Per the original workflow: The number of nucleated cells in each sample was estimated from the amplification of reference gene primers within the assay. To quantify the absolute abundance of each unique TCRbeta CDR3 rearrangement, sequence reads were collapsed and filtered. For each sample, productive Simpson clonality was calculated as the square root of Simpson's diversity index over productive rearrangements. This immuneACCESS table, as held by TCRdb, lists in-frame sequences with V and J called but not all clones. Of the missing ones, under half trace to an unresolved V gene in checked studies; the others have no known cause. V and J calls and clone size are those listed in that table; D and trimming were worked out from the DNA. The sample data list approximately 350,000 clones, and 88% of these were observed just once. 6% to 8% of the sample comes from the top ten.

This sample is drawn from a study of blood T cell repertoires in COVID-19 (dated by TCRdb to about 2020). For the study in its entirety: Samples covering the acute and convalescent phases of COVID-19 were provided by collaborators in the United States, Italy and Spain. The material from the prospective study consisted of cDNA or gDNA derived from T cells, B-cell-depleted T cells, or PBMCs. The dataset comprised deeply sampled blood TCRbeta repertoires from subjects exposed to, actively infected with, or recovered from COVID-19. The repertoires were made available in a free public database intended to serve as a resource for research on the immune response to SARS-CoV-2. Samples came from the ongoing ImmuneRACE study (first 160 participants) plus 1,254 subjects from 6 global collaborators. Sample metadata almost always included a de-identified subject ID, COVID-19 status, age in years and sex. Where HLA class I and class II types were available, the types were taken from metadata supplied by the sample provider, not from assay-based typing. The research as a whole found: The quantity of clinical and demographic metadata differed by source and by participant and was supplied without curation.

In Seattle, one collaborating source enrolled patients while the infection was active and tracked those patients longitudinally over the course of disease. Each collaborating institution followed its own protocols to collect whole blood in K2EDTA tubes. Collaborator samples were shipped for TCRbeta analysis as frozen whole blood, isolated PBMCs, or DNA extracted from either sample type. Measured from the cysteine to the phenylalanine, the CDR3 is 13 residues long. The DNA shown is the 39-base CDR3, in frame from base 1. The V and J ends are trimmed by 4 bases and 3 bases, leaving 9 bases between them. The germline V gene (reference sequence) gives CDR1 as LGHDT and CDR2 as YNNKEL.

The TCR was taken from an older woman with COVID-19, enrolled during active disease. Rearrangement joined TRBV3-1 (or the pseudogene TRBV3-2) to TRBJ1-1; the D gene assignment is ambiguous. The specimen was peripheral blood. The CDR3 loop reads CASSPVVHTEAFF. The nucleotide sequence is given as TGTGCCAGCAGCCCTGTAGTTCACACTGAAGCTTTCTTT.